This TCR beta chain was captured by sequencing in a study of shared clonotypes between healthy human individuals. The wider study: The study used three CD4 naive, three CD4 memory, two CD8 naive and one CD8 memory plate per donor.

Positive CCR7 selection of CD45RO-negative cells yielded the naive CD8 cells, and terminally differentiated effector memory CD45RA+ cells were excluded. Clones were read by immunoSEQ multiplex PCR, and TCRdb kept only the in-frame ones, dropping some. The profile shows around 1.9 million clones, around 93% of them singletons. Comments on this clone: The antigen is unknown.

From germline, CDR1 is SGDLS and CDR2 YYNGEE. The CDR3 is made up of 18 amino acids. The germline V and J ends were trimmed by 0 bases and 0 bases, with 18 bases remaining between them. Study-level findings and limits: Genetic and exposure-history diversity was limited by the few donors.

Specimen: naive CD8+ T cells from PBMCs. V usage is TRBV9 and J usage is TRBJ1-2, with TRBD1 as a possible D gene (5 bases). The receptor was isolated from a man younger than 35 in good health. Some clones in this sample may be carry-over from other donors' samples. The CDR3 DNA reads TGTGCCAGCAGCGTAGCGATAGGGGCCAGCCCATCTAACTATGGCTACACCTTC. This translates into CASSVAIGASPSNYGYTF.